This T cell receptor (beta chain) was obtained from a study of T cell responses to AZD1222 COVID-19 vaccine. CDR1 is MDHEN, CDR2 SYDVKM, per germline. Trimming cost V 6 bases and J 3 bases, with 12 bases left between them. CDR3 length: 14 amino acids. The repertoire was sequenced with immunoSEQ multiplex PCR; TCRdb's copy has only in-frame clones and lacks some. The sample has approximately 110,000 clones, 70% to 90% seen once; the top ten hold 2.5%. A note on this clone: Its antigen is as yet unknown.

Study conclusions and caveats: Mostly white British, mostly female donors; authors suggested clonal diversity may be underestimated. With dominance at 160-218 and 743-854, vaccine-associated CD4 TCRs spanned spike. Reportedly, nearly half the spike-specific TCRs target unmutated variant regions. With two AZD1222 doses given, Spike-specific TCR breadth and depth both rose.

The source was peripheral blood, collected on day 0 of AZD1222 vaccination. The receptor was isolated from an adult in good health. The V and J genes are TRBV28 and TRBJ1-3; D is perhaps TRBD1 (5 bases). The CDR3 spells CASRNQGSGNTIYF. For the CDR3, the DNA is TGTGCCAGCAGGAACCAGGGCAGTGGAAACACCATATATTTT.